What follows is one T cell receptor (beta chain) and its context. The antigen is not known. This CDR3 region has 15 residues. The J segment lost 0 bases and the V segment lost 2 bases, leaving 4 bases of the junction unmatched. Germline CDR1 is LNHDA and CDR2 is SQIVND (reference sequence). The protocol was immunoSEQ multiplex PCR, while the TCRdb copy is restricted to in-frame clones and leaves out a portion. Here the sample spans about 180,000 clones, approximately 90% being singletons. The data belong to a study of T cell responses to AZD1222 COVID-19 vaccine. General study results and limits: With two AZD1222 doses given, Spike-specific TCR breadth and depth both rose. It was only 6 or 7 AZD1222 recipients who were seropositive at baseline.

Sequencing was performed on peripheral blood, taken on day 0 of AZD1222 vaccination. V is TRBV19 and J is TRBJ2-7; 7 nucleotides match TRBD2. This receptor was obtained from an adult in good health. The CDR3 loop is CASSIRGETSYEQYF. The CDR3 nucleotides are TGTGCCAGTAGTATACGGGGGGAAACCTCCTACGAGCAGTACTTC.